Shown below are 5 T cell receptor beta chains from a single sample sequenced in a study of T cells in women clearing cervical HPV infection. Sequencing was performed with immunoSEQ multiplex PCR; in TCRdb, only in-frame clones are kept and a portion is missing. The sample yields about 23,000 clones, of which the top ten take up approximately 25%. Sequenced input: blood buffy coat. The receptors come from a woman aged 18-70 years with a cervical HPV16 infection that either progressed to CIN3+ or cleared (not recorded which).

With regard to this clone: Coverage ceases 3 residues before the CDR3 finishes, and the germline J gene fills in the end. The gene calls are TRBV20-1 and TRBJ2-7, with 7 bases lining up with TRBD2. The CDR3 contains 16 residues. V dropped 6 bases and J dropped 3; count of bases not matched to a gene: 17. Germline loops: CDR1 DFQATT, CDR2 SNEGSKA (reference sequence). The sequenced CDR3 bases are TGCAGTGCAGCCGTGGTGGCTAGCGGACCCGGCTACGAG. Its protein is CSAAVVASGPGYE. The CDR3, in full, reads CSAAVVASGPGYEQYF.

Points on this clone: Coverage ceases 3 residues before the CDR3 finishes, and the germline J gene fills in the end. This chain links TRBV2 with TRBJ2-2; TRBD1 aligns across 9 bases. CDR1 is SNHLY and CDR2 is FYNNEI in the germline V gene. The CDR3 is 15 amino acids. Incomplete CDR3 DNA: TGTGCCAGCAGTGTTTGGGACAGGGTAAATGAAAAG. Protein product: CASSVWDRVNEK. From start to end, the CDR3 is CASSVWDRVNEKLFF. Full variable domain (rest looked up from reference TRBV2 and TRBJ2-2): EPEVTQTPSHQVTQMGQEVILRCVPISNHLYFYWYRQILGQKVEFLVSFYNNEISEKSEIFDDQFSVERPDGSNFTLKIRSTKLEDSAMYFCASSVWDRVNEKLFFGEGSRLTVL.

Concerning this clone itself: The CDR3 end is not reached by the read, which stops 3 residues before it; the germline J gene fills it in. The V call is TRBV19, the J call TRBJ1-2, with D perhaps TRBD1 (5 bases). The germline gives CDR1 LNHDA, CDR2 SQIVND (reference sequence). The V end lost 5 bases, the J end lost 4 bases, and 14 bases lay between the germline ends. The CDR3 has 14 amino acids. The DNA read from the CDR3 is TGTGCCAGTAGTGGGATGACAGCCGTCTATGGC. Its translation: CASSGMTAVYG. The CDR3 in its entirety is CASSGMTAVYGYTF.

To note about this clone: Read coverage stops 3 residues before the CDR3 terminus; the germline J gene supplies the remainder. The rearrangement uses TRBV19 and TRBJ2-2; D remains unclear. CDR1 is LNHDA and CDR2 is SQIVND in the germline V gene (reference sequence). The CDR3 length is 14 residues. The sequenced CDR3 bases are TGTGCCAGTACCCAACATAATTTTGAAGAAAAG. It is translated as CASTQHNFEEK. The whole CDR3 sequence reads CASTQHNFEEKLFF.

A word on this clone: Read sequence stops 3 residues before the CDR3 end, and the germline J gene provides the missing end. The rearrangement joins TRBV2 to TRBJ1-4, with 8 bases aligning to TRBD1. V lost 6 bases, J lost 1 base, and 13 bases stayed unmatched. Germline-derived CDR1 and CDR2 are SNHLY and FYNNEI. The CDR3 sequence is 18 residues long. The sequenced part of the CDR3 DNA is TGTGCCAGCAGATTTACAGGGGGTCAATTTCTAACTAATGAAAAA. Translating gives CASRFTGGQFLTNEK. The entire CDR3 reads CASRFTGGQFLTNEKLFF.